Listed here are 13 T cell receptor beta chains from one sample, sequenced in a study of cytomegalovirus exposure and HLA in healthy donors. PCR was performed using 60 Vbeta and 13 Jbeta primers. TCRdb keeps only in-frame clones here, not all; method: immunoSEQ multiplex PCR. This table has about 100,000 clones, 70% to 80% appearing once. Sequencing was carried out using PBMCs. The receptors shown here come from a female donor in good health and CMV-seropositive.

The chain employs TRBV21-1 and TRBJ2-7; TRBD2, the table's D call, lacks a check against the DNA. TRBV21-1 is noted as a pseudogene. This CDR3 has 14 residues. The DNA for the CDR3 is TGTGCCAGCAGCAACCGGGACTCCCCCTACGAGCAGTACTTC. It yields the protein CASSNRDSPYEQYF.

About this clone: The junction departs from the called germline gene at one end, perhaps through a read error. The V call is TRBV4-3, the J call TRBJ2-4; 11 nucleotides line up with TRBD1. Germline loops: CDR1 LGHNA, CDR2 YSLEER. The CDR3 sequence is 16 residues long. CDR3 DNA sequence: TGCGCCAGCAGCCAAGCGGGACAGGGGGGGGGAAACAGTCAGTACTTC. It is translated as CASSQAGQGGGNSQYF.

The V and J genes are TRBV18 and TRBJ2-5; TRBD1 matches at 8 bases. Germline V CDR1 and CDR2: KGHSH, LQKENI. The CDR3 is made up of 15 amino acids. The trim removed 1 base at V and 5 bases at J, leaving 6 bases unmatched. The CDR3 DNA is TGTGCCAGCTCACCACAGCAGGGGGCAGGGGAGACCCAGTACTTC. Translated, it gives CASSPQQGAGETQYF.

This rearrangement joins TRBV11-2 to TRBJ2-5; tentatively, D is TRBD1 (5 bases). The CDR3 has 16 amino acids. V lost 5 bases to trimming and J lost 1 base, with 17 bases between them. The germline V gene has CDR1 SGHAT and CDR2 FQNNGV. CDR3 protein: CASSQGSAQGQETQYF. The CDR3 DNA reads as TGTGCCAGCAGCCAGGGATCCGCCCAGGGCCAAGAGACCCAGTACTTC.

The genes are TRBV5-4 and TRBJ1-2, with 7 bases aligning to TRBD1. The V gene end was trimmed by 3 bases and the J gene end by 8 bases; junction bases not matched to a gene: 7. CDR3 size: 13 residues. Germline CDR1 and CDR2: SGHNT and YYREEE (reference sequence). The CDR3 nucleotides are TGTGCCAGCAGCTCGACAGGGTTTGGCGGCTACACCTTC. The encoded protein is CASSSTGFGGYTF.

Comment on this clone: The junction departs from germline at one end; a sequencing error may be responsible. The chain links TRBV4-3 to TRBJ2-4; D is possibly TRBD2 (6 bases). The CDR3 spans 16 residues. CDR1 LGHNA and CDR2 YSLEER come from the germline V gene. The CDR3 nucleotides are TGCGCCAGCAGCCAAGTCGGGGGTGGGGTGGGAAACAGTCAGTACTTC. Its translation is CASSQVGGGVGNSQYF.

V gene TRBV30 combines with J gene TRBJ2-7, with 9 bases lining up with TRBD1. Germline V lookup: CDR1 GTSNPN, CDR2 SVGIG (reference sequence). V was clipped by 3 bases and J by 2 bases; unmatched bases: 11. This CDR3 is built from 16 residues. The CDR3 DNA follows: TGTGCCTGGAGGGGGCTCCGGGACAGGGCGACCTACGAGCAGTACTTC. This gives the protein CAWRGLRDRATYEQYF.

The chain recombines TRBV29-1 with TRBJ2-1; D gene ambiguous. Trimming stripped 7 bases from V and 3 bases from J, with 10 bases between. The CDR3 runs 12 residues. Germline CDR1 reads SQVTM; CDR2 reads ANQGSEA. The CDR3 is CSGSISYNEQFF. The CDR3 DNA is TGCAGCGGGTCCATTAGCTACAATGAGCAGTTCTTC.

This chain links TRBV7-8 with TRBJ2-3; a possible D gene is TRBD2 (5 bases). Germline V gene sequence: CDR1 SGHVS, CDR2 FQNEAQ. The CDR3 contains 14 residues. With 1 base removed from V and 6 bases from J, the gap between germline ends came to 11 bases. The CDR3 bases are TGTGCCAGCAGCTTAGGTCGGGAATTGGATACGCAGTATTTT. It codes for CASSLGRELDTQYF.

This CDR3 reads CASSSGRHYGYTF. The CDR3 region has the DNA TGTGCCAGTAGTAGTGGCAGGCACTATGGCTACACCTTC. The chain couples TRBV19 to TRBJ1-2, with unresolved D. CDR1 and CDR2 from the germline V gene are LNHDA and SQIVND (reference sequence). The length of the CDR3 is 13 residues. V was clipped by 4 bases and J by 3 bases, with 9 bases between them.

The table lists this clone with a count of one. The gene calls are TRBV4-1 and TRBJ2-3, with 11 bases matching TRBD2. CDR1 is MGHRA, CDR2 YSYEKL, per germline. The CDR3 has 16 amino acids. The J segment lost 7 bases and the V segment lost 5 bases, leaving 11 bases of the junction unmatched. The chain's CDR3 is CASSGSGTSGLYTQYF. CDR3 nucleotides: TGCGCCAGCAGCGGATCCGGGACTAGCGGATTATATACGCAGTATTTT.

This chain joins TRBV6-5 and TRBJ1-1, with D possibly being TRBD1 (5 bases). V gave up 5 bases and J gave up 3 bases, with 7 bases separating them. The germline V gene encodes CDR1 MNHEY and CDR2 SVGAGI. CDR3 length: 12 residues. The CDR3 DNA follows: TGTGCCAGCAGTAAAGGGGACACTGAAGCTTTCTTT. Encoded protein: CASSKGDTEAFF.

This clone has a single count. The chain recombines TRBV7-6 with TRBJ2-1, with 8 bases aligning to TRBD1. The CDR3 length is 15 residues. Trimming cost V 1 base and J 8 bases; bases outside gene matches: 7. The germline V gene has CDR1 SGHVS and CDR2 FNYEAQ. CDR3 sequence (DNA): TGTGCCAGCAGCTTAGGCAGGGGGCGGAGGGATGAGCAGTTCTTC. Translated: CASSLGRGRRDEQFF.